The 27 T cell receptor beta chains given below trace back to one sample, sequenced in a study of cytomegalovirus exposure and HLA in healthy donors (dated 2017 in TCRdb). Libraries were made using the immunoSEQ multiplex PCR assay. In its TCRdb copy, this immuneACCESS table keeps in-frame sequences only and misses some clones. Where compared with another copy, unresolved V genes explain less than half of these, and the others have no known cause. This sample holds fewer than 200,000 clones; around 96% were observed only once. The ten largest make up 0.89% of the sample. Sequencing was performed on PBMCs. Receptors were obtained from a woman aged 18-29 years in good health and CMV-seronegative.

The chain couples TRBV7-2 to TRBJ2-5; 10 nucleotides agree with TRBD2. V was clipped by 4 bases and J by 5 bases; unmatched bases: 7. The CDR3 spans 15 residues. Per germline, CDR1 SGHTA and CDR2 FQGNSA. The CDR3 loop reads CASSYSGGSTETQYF. DNA of the CDR3: TGTGCCAGCAGCTATAGCGGGGGGTCGACCGAGACCCAGTACTTC.

The rearrangement links TRBV6-6 to TRBJ1-4, with D possibly being TRBD1 (6 bases). This CDR3 is built from 11 residues. Germline V gene lookup returns CDR1 MNHNY and CDR2 SVGAGI (reference sequence). V was shortened by 6 bases and J by 12 bases, with 11 bases between the two germline ends. For the CDR3, the DNA is TGTGCCAGCAGGATACAGGGAGAACTGTTTTTT. Its translation: CASRIQGELFF.

The V call is TRBV5-4, the J call TRBJ1-1; 9 nucleotides align to TRBD1. Germline V gene sequence: CDR1 SGHNT, CDR2 YYREEE (reference sequence). The ends lost 3 bases at V and 4 bases at J; junction bases unmatched: 1. This CDR3 is 13 amino acids long. CDR3 DNA sequence: TGTGCCAGCAGCTCGACAGGGGGCACTGAAGCTTTCTTT. The encoded protein is CASSSTGGTEAFF.

V gene TRBV4-3 combines with J gene TRBJ1-1; D remains ambiguous. Germline values: CDR1 LGHNA, CDR2 YSLEER. This CDR3 has 13 amino acids. The V gene lost 0 bases and the J gene lost 10 bases, with 12 bases spanning the gap. In DNA, the CDR3 is TGCGCCAGCAGCCAAGATGTTGGGCAGAGAGCTTTCTTT. As protein: CASSQDVGQRAFF.

The chain is built from TRBV5-6 and TRBJ2-6; 7 nucleotides align to TRBD1. Germline loops: CDR1 SGHDT, CDR2 YYEEEE. The CDR3 covers 19 residues. Trimming removed 4 bases from V and 0 bases from J; junction bases left unmatched: 13. The CDR3 DNA sequence: TGTGCCAGCAGCAACGATCTACAGGGGTCCTTCTCTGGGGCCAACGTCCTGACTTTC. It encodes CASSNDLQGSFSGANVLTF.

This chain uses TRBV30 with TRBJ1-5, with D perhaps matching TRBD1 (6 bases). The CDR3 covers 12 residues. CDR1 is GTSNPN and CDR2 is SVGIG in the germline V gene (reference sequence). The ends were cut back, 4 bases at V and 6 bases at J, with 10 bases in the middle. The CDR3 DNA follows: TGTGCCTGGACCGAAGGGGGTCAGCCCCAGCATTTT. Translation: CAWTEGGQPQHF.

V gene TRBV6-1 combines with J gene TRBJ1-5; unclear D gene. Germline CDR1 and CDR2: MNHNS and SASEGT. Trimming removed 7 bases from V and 0 bases from J, with 10 bases in between. The length of the CDR3 is 14 residues. This chain's CDR3 is CASISIDSNQPQHF. CDR3 coding DNA: TGTGCCAGCATCTCCATAGATAGCAATCAGCCCCAGCATTTT.

This chain uses TRBV18 with TRBJ2-5; TRBD2 matches 8 bases. The CDR3 length is 17 residues. The V gene end was trimmed by 1 base and the J gene end by 0 bases; junction bases not matched to a gene: 7. The germline V gene encodes CDR1 KGHSH and CDR2 LQKENI. In nucleotides, the CDR3 is TGTGCCAGCTCACCACGGGCGGGGGGACTGCACCAAGAGACCCAGTACTTC. Protein product: CASSPRAGGLHQETQYF.

CDR3 protein: CASSIGGGNTEAFF. CDR3 bases: TGTGCCAGTAGTATAGGGGGGGGGAACACTGAAGCTTTCTTT. The J gene is TRBJ1-1, the V gene TRBV19; D possibly corresponds to TRBD1 (5 bases). The length of the CDR3 is 14 residues. Germline CDR1 reads LNHDA; CDR2 reads SQIVND (reference sequence). The V gene lost 1 base and the J gene lost 1 base, with 7 bases spanning the gap.

In its sample, this clone was seen a few times. Other DNA sequences in the sample encode the same CDR3. The chain couples TRBV5-1 to TRBJ2-2; D not resolved. CDR1 and CDR2 from the germline V gene are SGHRS and YFSETQ. V was cut by 4 bases and J by 5 bases, with 3 bases left in between. This CDR3 is built from 11 residues. CDR3: CASSRTGELFF. The DNA for the CDR3 is TGCGCCAGCAGCCGGACCGGGGAGCTGTTTTTT.

The count of this clone is one. The rearrangement joins TRBV6-6 to TRBJ2-3; maybe TRBD1 (5 bases). This CDR3 contains 16 residues. CDR1 is MNHNY, CDR2 SVGAGI, per germline (reference sequence). Trimming shortened V by 5 bases and J by 6 bases, and 21 bases separated the two germline ends. In DNA form, the CDR3 reads TGTGCCAGCAGTCAAGGGGCACTTACCCCGCGGGATACGCAGTATTTT. It codes for CASSQGALTPRDTQYF.

This rearrangement joins TRBV15 to TRBJ1-2, with D possibly being TRBD1 (6 bases). Looked up from germline, CDR1 is LNHNV and CDR2 is YYDKDF (reference sequence). The V end lost 0 bases, the J end lost 5 bases, and 16 bases lay between the germline ends. This CDR3 is built from 16 residues. The CDR3, as DNA: TGTGCCACCAGCAGAGAGTGGCAGGGGCTCAGGTATGGCTACACCTTC. Protein product: CATSREWQGLRYGYTF.

This clone was seen once. The chain employs TRBV4-1 and TRBJ2-3; possibly TRBD1 for D (5 bases). The CDR3 runs to 14 residues. Trimming removed 3 bases from V and 5 bases from J, with 12 bases in between. The germline V gene has CDR1 MGHRA and CDR2 YSYEKL. For the CDR3, the DNA is TGCGCCAGCAGCCAGGGCAGGGAAGGAGATACGCAGTATTTT. It codes for CASSQGREGDTQYF.

The chain is built from TRBV7-2 and TRBJ2-2; TRBD1 aligns across 10 bases. Looked up from germline, CDR1 is SGHTA and CDR2 is FQGNSA. V was clipped by 5 bases and J by 4 bases; unmatched bases: 4. The CDR3 is made up of 15 amino acids. In DNA, the CDR3 is TGTGCCAGCAGCCCCGGGACAGGGGCCACCGGGGAGCTGTTTTTT. It codes for CASSPGTGATGELFF.

V usage is TRBV5-1 and J usage is TRBJ1-1; D may be TRBD1 (5 bases). Germline V lookup: CDR1 SGHRS, CDR2 YFSETQ. Trimming shortened V by 3 bases and J by 0 bases, and 18 bases separated the two germline ends. The CDR3 totals 17 residues. CDR3 DNA sequence: TGCGCCAGCAGCTGGGTGGGGGGGTCTGAGTTGAACACTGAAGCTTTCTTT. Translating gives CASSWVGGSELNTEAFF.

In regard to this clone: Sequence at one end of the junction differs from germline and may be a read error. The chain joins TRBV4-2 to TRBJ1-2; D may be TRBD1 (6 bases). This CDR3 spans 12 amino acids. Germline V lookup: CDR1 LGHNA, CDR2 YNFKEQ. In nucleotides, the CDR3 is TGTGCCAGCAGCCAAGTTCAGGGACACCGTTCGTTC. It codes for CASSQVQGHRSF.

The CDR3 spells CASSRDRGNYGYTF. The CDR3 coding sequence is TGTGCCAGCAGCCGGGACAGGGGCAACTATGGCTACACCTTC. V usage is TRBV6-1 and J usage is TRBJ1-2; 10 nucleotides align to TRBD1. This CDR3 region has 14 residues. With V trimmed by 6 bases and J by 2 bases, 3 bases remained unmatched. CDR1 MNHNS and CDR2 SASEGT come from the germline V gene.

This clone has only one observation. The chain links TRBV18 to TRBJ1-1; 8 bases agree with TRBD1. Unmatched junction bases numbered 5, after V lost 4 bases and J lost 7 bases. This CDR3 has 13 residues. Germline V lookup: CDR1 KGHSH, CDR2 LQKENI. CDR3: CASSHTGGREAFF. DNA of the CDR3: TGTGCCAGCTCACACACAGGGGGGCGTGAAGCTTTCTTT.

V gene TRBV6-1 combines with J gene TRBJ2-7; 7 bases match TRBD1. J was trimmed by 2 bases and V by 1 base; bases with no gene match: 2. Germline CDR1 and CDR2: MNHNS and SASEGT. This CDR3 has 14 residues. This CDR3 reads CASSEGQGAYEQYF. The CDR3 nucleotides read TGTGCCAGCAGTGAAGGGCAGGGGGCCTACGAGCAGTACTTC.

The CDR3 loop reads CASRPSPGMGSEQYF. CDR3 bases: TGTGCCAGCAGACCCTCCCCCGGGATGGGGTCCGAGCAGTACTTC. This sequence joins TRBV5-4 and TRBJ2-7; possible D gene TRBD2, 5 bases. Germline CDR1 reads SGHNT; CDR2 reads YYREEE (reference sequence). The CDR3 consists of 15 residues. V was clipped by 5 bases and J by 6 bases, with 21 bases between them.

CDR3 nucleotides: TGTGCCAGTGAGAGGGGAAGGGGGCGGGATAGCAATCAGCCCCAGCATTTT. The encoded protein is CASERGRGRDSNQPQHF. The gene calls are TRBV19 and TRBJ1-5; the match to TRBD1 covers 7 bases. With 8 bases clipped from V and 0 bases from J, the junction kept 13 bases outside the gene matches. Looked up from germline, CDR1 is LNHDA and CDR2 is SQIVND (reference sequence). CDR3 length: 17 amino acids.

The chain links TRBV30 to TRBJ1-2; a weak D match, TRBD1 (5 bases). Trimming cost V 3 bases and J 0 bases, with 17 bases left between them. Germline CDR1 is GTSNPN and CDR2 is SVGIG (reference sequence). This CDR3 comprises 16 residues. CDR3 coding DNA: TGTGCCTGGAGGATCCAGAAGACAGCTTCTAACTATGGCTACACCTTC. As protein: CAWRIQKTASNYGYTF.

The DNA of the CDR3 is TGTGCCAGCAGTTCCCGGTGGGACAGGGCTTTAGGCTACACCTTC. It specifies CASSSRWDRALGYTF. The genes are TRBV6-1 and TRBJ1-2, with 9 bases aligning to TRBD1. The CDR3 has 15 amino acids. Losses at the gene ends were 5 bases for V and 8 bases for J; bases not matched to a gene: 12. CDR1 and CDR2 (germline): MNHNS, SASEGT.

This chain connects TRBV2 to TRBJ2-2; D unresolved. Germline loops: CDR1 SNHLY, CDR2 FYNNEI. With 5 bases removed from V and 2 bases from J, the gap between germline ends came to 12 bases. CDR3 length: 15 amino acids. CDR3 residues: CASSRGVRNTGELFF. For the CDR3, the DNA is TGTGCCAGCAGTCGTGGAGTTAGAAACACCGGGGAGCTGTTTTTT.

CDR3 sequence: CASRALAGELFF. CDR3 in DNA: TGTGCCAGCAGGGCCCTTGCCGGGGAGCTGTTTTTT. The chain employs TRBV6-5 and TRBJ2-2; D remains ambiguous. The CDR3 length is 12 residues. Per germline, CDR1 MNHEY and CDR2 SVGAGI. V lost 6 bases and J lost 6, with 8 bases in between.

V usage is TRBV13 and J usage is TRBJ2-5; 10 bases match TRBD2. The CDR3 is 19 amino acids. Germline CDR1 PRHDT, CDR2 FYEKMQ (reference sequence). V shed 4 bases and J 4 bases; nucleotides not matched to a gene: 18. CDR3 bases: TGTGCCAGCAGCTCCCCTCTTGTGAGCGGGGGGGCCTCTCCAGAGACCCAGTACTTC. Translated, it gives CASSSPLVSGGASPETQYF.

The chain joins TRBV19 to TRBJ1-2; TRBD1 might be the D (5 bases). Germline V CDR1 and CDR2: LNHDA, SQIVND (reference sequence). V lost 10 bases, J lost 8 bases, and 11 bases lay in between. The CDR3 spans 10 residues. The CDR3 DNA follows: TGTGCCACCCTCCGGGGGGGCTACACCTTC. Its translation is CATLRGGYTF.